Reported below is one T cell receptor (beta chain). This sample was included in a study of cytomegalovirus exposure and HLA in healthy donors. Primers included in the PCR were 60 Vbeta and 13 Jbeta primers. Profiling relied on immunoSEQ multiplex PCR, and the TCRdb table lists in-frame clones only, not all of them. The table includes some 56,000 clones, 70% to 85% detected once. Germline V gene sequence: CDR1 SGHTA, CDR2 FQGTGA. The CDR3 loop spans 15 amino acids. V trimming: 1 base; J trimming: 8 bases; junction bases outside the gene matches: 6. The TCR was taken from a man aged 50 to 59 in good health and CMV-seronegative. The sequenced sample was PBMCs. This sequence joins TRBV7-3 and TRBJ2-2, with 8 bases that match TRBD1. The CDR3 nucleotides read TGTGCCAGCAGCTTAATGGACAGGGCGGCTGGGGAGCTGTTTTTT. Translating it yields CASSLMDRAAGELFF.